The 14 T cell receptor beta chains below were found in one sample sequenced in a study of cytomegalovirus exposure and HLA in healthy donors. The study ran its PCR with 60 Vbeta and 13 Jbeta primers. The assay was immunoSEQ multiplex PCR, and TCRdb's table has in-frame clones only and misses some. The table has approximately 160,000 clones, approximately 73% seen once; the top ten hold approximately 1.3%. The specimen was PBMCs. These receptors originate from a middle-aged man in good health and CMV-seronegative.

To note about this clone: The identical CDR3 is also encoded by other nucleotide sequences in the sample. The chain employs TRBV25-1 and TRBJ2-7, with 8 bases identical to TRBD1. V shed 4 bases, J shed 4 bases, and the junction held 6 bases outside the gene matches. CDR1 and CDR2 (germline): MGHDK, SYGVNS. The CDR3 runs to 14 residues. The DNA for the CDR3 is TGTGCCAGCAGTGGGGGGACAGGTGGTTACGAGCAGTACTTC. As protein: CASSGGTGGYEQYF.

The chain links TRBV5-5 to TRBJ1-5; 8 bases are a match to TRBD1. Germline V gives CDR1 SGHKS, CDR2 YYEKEE (reference sequence). This CDR3 region has 16 residues. V gave up 4 bases and J gave up 3 bases; unmatched junction bases: 9. The CDR3 loop reads CASSPGQGRANQPQHF. The CDR3 nucleotides are TGTGCCAGCAGCCCTGGACAGGGAAGGGCCAATCAGCCCCAGCATTTT. Looking up the rest from reference TRBV5-5 and TRBJ1-5 gives the full variable domain: DAGVTQSPTHLIKTRGQQVTLRCSPISGHKSVSWYQQVLGQGPQFIFQYYEKEERGRGNFPDRFSARQFPNYSSELNVNALLLGDSALYLCASSPGQGRANQPQHFGDGTRLSIL.

About this clone itself: Relative to the germline gene, one junction end is altered; a read error may explain this. CDR3 DNA: TGTGCCAGCAACTTAGGCGGGGGTTATTACTATGGCTACACCTTC. This sequence encodes CASNLGGGYYYGYTF. The chain has TRBV11-2 and TRBJ1-2; D possibly corresponds to TRBD1 (5 bases). The CDR3 consists of 15 residues. Germline CDR1 SGHAT, CDR2 FQNNGV.

The chain employs TRBV5-1 and TRBJ2-2; D uncertain. The CDR3 spans 15 residues. The germline CDR1 and CDR2 sequences are SGHRS and YFSETQ. Deletions cut 0 bases from V and 3 bases from J, with 9 bases between. The CDR3 region is CASSLGTVYTGELFF. CDR3 in DNA: TGCGCCAGCAGCTTGGGAACTGTCTACACCGGGGAGCTGTTTTTT.

The chain combines TRBV2 with TRBJ2-5, with D maybe TRBD1 (5 bases). The J call may be faulty, since TRBJ2-7 better matches the DNA end. CDR1 and CDR2 (germline): SNHLY, FYNNEI. The CDR3 loop spans 16 amino acids. The CDR3 spells CASSEALQGRTYEQYF. The CDR3 bases are TGTGCCAGCAGTGAAGCGCTTCAGGGCCGCACCTACGAGCAGTACTTC.

This rearrangement joins TRBV5-5 to TRBJ2-6; 7 bases agree with TRBD2. The J segment lost 2 bases and the V segment lost 0 bases, leaving 5 bases of the junction unmatched. The length of the CDR3 is 17 residues. Per the germline V gene, CDR1 is SGHKS and CDR2 is YYEKEE (reference sequence). In nucleotides, the CDR3 is TGTGCCAGCAGCTTGGTGGGGAGCGGGACTGGGGCCAACGTCCTGACTTTC. Translating gives CASSLVGSGTGANVLTF.

DNA for the CDR3: TGTGCCAGCAGTTTATTGGAGGGTAGTGGCGTGGAAGCTTTCTTT. It codes for CASSLLEGSGVEAFF. The chain uses TRBV28 and TRBJ1-1; D is uncertain. Between the trimmed V and J ends, which lost 1 base and 8 bases, there was a span of 17 bases. CDR3 length: 15 residues. CDR1 and CDR2 (germline): MDHEN, SYDVKM.

CDR3 region: CASSFGQGSMGNQPQHF. The CDR3 nucleotides read TGTGCCAGCAGCTTCGGACAGGGTTCAATGGGCAATCAGCCCCAGCATTTT. V is TRBV7-2 and J is TRBJ1-5; 8 nucleotides align to TRBD1. Germline assignment: CDR1 SGHTA and CDR2 FQGNSA. Trimming removed 3 bases from V and 2 bases from J; junction bases left unmatched: 9. CDR3 length equals 17 residues.

The genes are TRBV7-3 and TRBJ2-3; TRBD2 aligns across 7 bases. Germline V gene data show CDR1 as SGHTA and CDR2 as FQGTGA. The trim removed 2 bases at V and 5 bases at J, leaving 7 bases unmatched. CDR3 length: 15 amino acids. In DNA, the CDR3 is TGTGCCAGCAGCTTATCTCTTGCGGGGGTAGATACGCAGTATTTT. This sequence encodes CASSLSLAGVDTQYF.

This chain links TRBV19 with TRBJ1-4, with 7 positions matching TRBD1. Per germline, CDR1 LNHDA and CDR2 SQIVND (reference sequence). Germline trimming cut 3 bases from V and 7 bases from J; bases unmatched to any gene: 8. The CDR3 has 15 amino acids. CDR3 bases: TGTGCCAGTAGTATGGGGACAGTTGGGAGTGAAAAACTGTTTTTT. This encodes CASSMGTVGSEKLFF.

The rearrangement joins TRBV7-6 to TRBJ1-1; D unclear. Per germline, CDR1 SGHVS and CDR2 FNYEAQ. CDR3 length equals 15 residues. V was pared by 4 bases and J by 0 bases, with 12 bases between. CDR3 region: CASSSDLLVNTEAFF. As DNA, the CDR3 is TGTGCCAGCAGCTCCGATCTCCTAGTGAACACTGAAGCTTTCTTT.

The chain couples TRBV6-5 to TRBJ1-1, with D possibly TRBD1 on 5 matching bases. The germline V and J ends were trimmed by 0 bases and 3 bases, with 11 bases remaining between them. The CDR3 covers 15 residues. Germline CDR1 MNHEY, CDR2 SVGAGI. The CDR3 protein is CASSYSSQGYTEAFF. CDR3 sequence (DNA): TGTGCCAGCAGTTACTCGAGTCAGGGATACACTGAAGCTTTCTTT.

The J gene is TRBJ1-5, the V gene TRBV19, with TRBD1 as a possible D gene (6 bases). CDR1 is LNHDA and CDR2 is SQIVND in the germline V gene (reference sequence). The length of the CDR3 is 17 residues. V was shortened by 3 bases and J by 3 bases, with 18 bases between the two germline ends. CDR3 DNA: TGTGCCAGTAGTATCATGGCAGGACAGCGATTCAATCAGCCCCAGCATTTT. Its protein product is CASSIMAGQRFNQPQHF.

The chain is built from TRBV6-5 and TRBJ1-2; TRBD1 matches at 9 bases. The CDR3 consists of 13 residues. The ends lost 6 bases at V and 6 bases at J; junction bases unmatched: 5. Germline V gives CDR1 MNHEY, CDR2 SVGAGI. CDR3: CASRRQGVNGYTF. In nucleotides, the CDR3 is TGTGCCAGCAGACGACAGGGGGTGAATGGCTACACCTTC.